This TCR beta chain stems from a study of lymphopenia after photon versus proton radiotherapy. Data came from immunoSEQ multiplex PCR; TCRdb stores just in-frame clones and leaves some out. Altogether around 29,000 clones are present, 80% to 90% being singletons, with the ten largest covering 45% to 60%. This CDR3 has 13 amino acids. Deletions cut 7 bases from V and 6 bases from J, with 13 bases between. Germline V CDR1 and CDR2: SGHVS, FQNEAQ. The source of this sequence is a woman aged 55-69 years with cholangiocarcinoma. Some clones in this sample may be carry-over from other donors' samples. J is TRBJ2-1 and V is TRBV7-8, with D perhaps matching TRBD1 or TRBD2 (5 bases each). This specimen was peripheral blood, taken from a patient treated with proton-based radiotherapy. The CDR3: CASTGTSGNEQFF. The CDR3 nucleotides read TGTGCCAGCACTGGGACCTCTGGCAATGAGCAGTTCTTC.